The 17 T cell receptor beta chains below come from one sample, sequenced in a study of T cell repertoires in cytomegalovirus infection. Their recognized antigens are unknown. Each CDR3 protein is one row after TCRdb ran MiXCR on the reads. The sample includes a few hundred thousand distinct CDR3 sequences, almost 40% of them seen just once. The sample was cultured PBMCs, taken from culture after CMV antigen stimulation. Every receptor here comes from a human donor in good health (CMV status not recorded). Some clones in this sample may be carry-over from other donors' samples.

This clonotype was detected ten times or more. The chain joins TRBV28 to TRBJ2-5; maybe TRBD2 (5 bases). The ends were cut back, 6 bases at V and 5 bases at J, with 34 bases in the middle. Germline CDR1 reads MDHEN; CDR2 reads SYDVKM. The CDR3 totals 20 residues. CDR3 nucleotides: TGTGCCAGCAGCCTCCCCCCACGTATAGCGAGAGTCGCATTACTGGAGACCCAGTACTTC. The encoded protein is CASSLPPRIARVALLETQYF.

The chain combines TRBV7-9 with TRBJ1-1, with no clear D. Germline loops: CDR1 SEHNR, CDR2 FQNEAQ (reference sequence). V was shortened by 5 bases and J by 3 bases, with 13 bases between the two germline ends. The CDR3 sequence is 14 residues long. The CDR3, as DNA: TGTGCCAGCAGCCCCTGGAGTGGGGACACTGAAGCTTTCTTT. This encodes CASSPWSGDTEAFF.

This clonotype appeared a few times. CDR3 sequence: CASKSPLGTKNTEAFF. In DNA form, the CDR3 reads TGTGCCAGTAAGTCCCCTCTGGGCACAAAGAACACTGAAGCTTTCTTT. The chain is built from TRBV19 and TRBJ1-1; D uncertain. Trimming removed 7 bases from V and 1 base from J, with 19 bases in between. Germline values: CDR1 LNHDA, CDR2 SQIVND (reference sequence). There are 16 residues in the CDR3.

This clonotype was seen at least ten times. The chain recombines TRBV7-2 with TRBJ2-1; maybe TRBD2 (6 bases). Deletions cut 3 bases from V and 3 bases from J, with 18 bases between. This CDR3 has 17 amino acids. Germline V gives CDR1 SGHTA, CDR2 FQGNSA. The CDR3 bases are TGTGCCAGCAGCTTCAGTAGCGGTTCGGAATTCTACAATGAGCAGTTCTTC. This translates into CASSFSSGSEFYNEQFF.

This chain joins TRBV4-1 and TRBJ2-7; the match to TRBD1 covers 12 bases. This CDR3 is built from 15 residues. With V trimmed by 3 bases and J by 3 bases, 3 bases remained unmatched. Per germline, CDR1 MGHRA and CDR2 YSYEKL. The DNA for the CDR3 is TGCGCCAGCAGCCATGGGACAGGGGGCGACTACGAGCAGTACTTC. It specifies CASSHGTGGDYEQYF.

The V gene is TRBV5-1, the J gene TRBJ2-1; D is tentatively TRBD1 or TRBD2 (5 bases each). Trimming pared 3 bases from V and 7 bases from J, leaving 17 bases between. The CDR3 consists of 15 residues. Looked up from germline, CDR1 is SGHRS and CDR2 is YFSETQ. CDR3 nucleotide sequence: TGCGCCAGCAGCTCCCCCGCAAGGGGAGTAAATGAGCAGTTCTTC. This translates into CASSSPARGVNEQFF.

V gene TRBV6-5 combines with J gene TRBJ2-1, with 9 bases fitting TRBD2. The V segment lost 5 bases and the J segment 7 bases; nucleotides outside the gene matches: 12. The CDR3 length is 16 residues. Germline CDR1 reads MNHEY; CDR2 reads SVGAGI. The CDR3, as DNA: TGTGCCAGCAGTACCGTTGGGACTAGCTTAAGGAATGAGCAGTTCTTC. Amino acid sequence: CASSTVGTSLRNEQFF.

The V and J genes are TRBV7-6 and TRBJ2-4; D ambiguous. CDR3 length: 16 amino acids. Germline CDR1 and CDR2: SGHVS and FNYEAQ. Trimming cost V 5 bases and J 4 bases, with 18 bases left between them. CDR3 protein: CASSPPAGSLKNIQYF. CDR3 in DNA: TGTGCCAGCAGCCCCCCGGCAGGATCATTAAAAAACATTCAGTACTTC.

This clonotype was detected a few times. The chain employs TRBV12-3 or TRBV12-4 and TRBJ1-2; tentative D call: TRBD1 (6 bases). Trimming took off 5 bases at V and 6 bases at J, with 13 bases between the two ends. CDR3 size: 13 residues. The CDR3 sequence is CASSGNRVDGYTF. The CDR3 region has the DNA TGTGCCAGCAGTGGGAACAGGGTCGATGGCTACACCTTC.

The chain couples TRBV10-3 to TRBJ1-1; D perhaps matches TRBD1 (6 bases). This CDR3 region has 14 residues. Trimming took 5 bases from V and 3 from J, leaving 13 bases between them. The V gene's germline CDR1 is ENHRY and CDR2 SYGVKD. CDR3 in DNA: TGTGCCATCAGTCAGAGTTCAGGGGACACTGAAGCTTTCTTT. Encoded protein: CAISQSSGDTEAFF.

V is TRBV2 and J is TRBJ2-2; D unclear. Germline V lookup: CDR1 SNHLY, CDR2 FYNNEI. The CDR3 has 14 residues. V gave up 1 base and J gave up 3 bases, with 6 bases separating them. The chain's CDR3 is CASSEVGYTGELFF. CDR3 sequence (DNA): TGTGCCAGCAGTGAAGTTGGGTACACCGGGGAGCTGTTTTTT.

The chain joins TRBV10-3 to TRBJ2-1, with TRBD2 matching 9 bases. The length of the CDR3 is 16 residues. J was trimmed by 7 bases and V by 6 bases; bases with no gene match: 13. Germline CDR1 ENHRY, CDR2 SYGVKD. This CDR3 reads CAISEPRASGKNEQFF. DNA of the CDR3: TGTGCCATCAGCGAACCACGGGCTAGCGGGAAAAATGAGCAGTTCTTC.

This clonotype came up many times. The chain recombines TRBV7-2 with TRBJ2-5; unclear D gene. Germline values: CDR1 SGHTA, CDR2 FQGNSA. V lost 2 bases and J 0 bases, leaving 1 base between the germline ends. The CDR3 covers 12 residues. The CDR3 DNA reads TGTGCCAGCAGCTTATACCAAGAGACCCAGTACTTC. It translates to CASSLYQETQYF.

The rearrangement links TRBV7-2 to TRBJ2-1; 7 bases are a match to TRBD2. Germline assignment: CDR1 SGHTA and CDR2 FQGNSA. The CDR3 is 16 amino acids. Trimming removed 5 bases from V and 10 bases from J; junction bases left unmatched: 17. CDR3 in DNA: TGTGCCAGCAGCCTACGATCCGGGACTATTCCCACCGAGCAGTTCTTC. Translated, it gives CASSLRSGTIPTEQFF.

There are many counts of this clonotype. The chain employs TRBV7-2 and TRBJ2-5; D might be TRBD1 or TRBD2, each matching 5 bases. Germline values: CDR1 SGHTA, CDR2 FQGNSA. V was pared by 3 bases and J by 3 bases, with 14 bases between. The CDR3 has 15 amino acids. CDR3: CASSFNWGIKETQYF. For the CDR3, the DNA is TGTGCCAGCAGCTTTAATTGGGGGATCAAAGAGACCCAGTACTTC.

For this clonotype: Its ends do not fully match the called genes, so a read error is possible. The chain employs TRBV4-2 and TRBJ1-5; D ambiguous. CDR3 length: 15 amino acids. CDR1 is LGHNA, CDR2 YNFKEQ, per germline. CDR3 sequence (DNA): TGTGCCGGCAGCCAAGATGAAAGTATCAATCAGCCCCAGCATTTT. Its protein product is CAGSQDESINQPQHF.

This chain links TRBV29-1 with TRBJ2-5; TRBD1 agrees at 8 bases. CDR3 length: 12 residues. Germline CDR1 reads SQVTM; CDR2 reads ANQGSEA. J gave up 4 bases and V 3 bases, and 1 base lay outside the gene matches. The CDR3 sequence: CSVDDRGETQYF. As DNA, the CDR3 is TGCAGCGTTGATGACAGGGGAGAGACCCAGTACTTC.